The 19 T cell receptor beta chains below come from one sample, sequenced in a study of regulatory T cells in long-lasting Graves disease. Building of the TCR beta libraries involved iRepertoire HTBI primers and Arm-PCR of CDR3 regions. TCRdb reprocessed the multiplex PCR reads via MiXCR and lists one record per CDR3 protein. Of about 430,000 distinct CDR3 sequences in the sample, over 12% are singletons; the top ten hold about 7.8%. Documented time point: newly diagnosed GD, antithyroid drugs for less than 3 months. Preparation of the TCR library used RNA extracted from PBMCs. This same sample was also taken into another study, of T cells in Graves' hyperthyroidism and ophthalmopathy.

The sequences come from peripheral blood mononuclear cells (PBMCs), collected at new diagnosis, from a patient treated with antithyroid drugs. These TCRs come from a woman between 35 and 50 years old with Graves disease.

This clonotype was seen many times. In DNA, the CDR3 is TGTGCCAGCAGTTACTCCAGCCCCACTATACGCGAGCAGTACTTC. Its protein product is CASSYSSPTIREQYF. V gene TRBV6-5 combines with J gene TRBJ2-7, with no clear D. CDR1 and CDR2 (germline): MNHEY, SVGAGI. Trimming removed 0 bases at V and 6 bases at J, with 15 bases between. This CDR3 has 15 amino acids.

At least ten counts were recorded for this clonotype. V gene TRBV11-3 combines with J gene TRBJ2-3; 7 nucleotides line up with TRBD2. Trimming took 1 base from V and 2 from J; bases not matched to a gene: 18. This CDR3 is built from 20 residues. Per germline, CDR1 SGHNT and CDR2 YENEEA. The CDR3 is CASSLGFLGYAGEPTDTQYF. CDR3 coding DNA: TGTGCCAGCAGCTTAGGTTTCTTGGGCTACGCGGGAGAGCCCACAGATACGCAGTATTTT.

The chain carries TRBV6-1 and TRBJ2-5, with no clear D. The CDR3 totals 13 residues. V was shortened by 4 bases and J by 3 bases, with 9 bases between the two germline ends. Germline V lookup: CDR1 MNHNS, CDR2 SASEGT. DNA for the CDR3: TGTGCCAGCAGTGGAGACCGGAAAGAGACCCAGTACTTC. Translation: CASSGDRKETQYF.

Points on this clonotype: Germline and junction disagree at one end, which may indicate a read error. This chain joins TRBV9 and TRBJ2-5; TRBD2 might be the D (5 bases). Germline CDR1 SGDLS, CDR2 YYNGEE. This CDR3 is 15 amino acids long. CDR3 amino acids: CASSQGLASRETQYF. The CDR3 DNA sequence: TGCGCCAGCAGCCAAGGTCTCGCTAGCAGGGAGACCCAGTACTTC.

The rearrangement links TRBV7-2 to TRBJ2-1; 7 positions agree with TRBD2. V shed 5 bases and J 10 bases; nucleotides not matched to a gene: 14. The CDR3 has 15 amino acids. The germline gives CDR1 SGHTA, CDR2 FQGNSA. The CDR3 reads CASSVGGGSLWEQFF. CDR3 coding DNA: TGTGCCAGCAGCGTAGGTGGCGGGAGCCTTTGGGAGCAGTTCTTC.

This clonotype was detected many times. The genes are TRBV20-1 and TRBJ2-7, with TRBD1 matching 10 bases. CDR1 and CDR2 (germline): DFQATT, SNEGSKA (reference sequence). J lost 5 bases, V lost 0 bases, and 4 bases had no gene match. The CDR3 loop spans 14 amino acids. CDR3 coding DNA: TGCAGTGCTAGAGATGGGGACAGGGGCGACGAGCAGTACTTC. This codes for CSARDGDRGDEQYF.

This clonotype was detected only a few times. The rearrangement uses TRBV20-1 and TRBJ2-2, with 11 positions matching TRBD2. This CDR3 is 15 amino acids long. Germline CDR1 and CDR2: DFQATT and SNEGSKA (reference sequence). The ends lost 0 bases at V and 5 bases at J; junction bases unmatched: 2. In DNA, the CDR3 is TGCAGTGCTAGAGATACTAGCGGGAGTACCGGGGAGCTGTTTTTT. Its translation is CSARDTSGSTGELFF.

The chain employs TRBV18 and TRBJ2-3; possibly TRBD2 for D (5 bases). Looked up from germline, CDR1 is KGHSH and CDR2 is LQKENI. The CDR3 contains 14 residues. Trimming cost V 3 bases and J 3 bases, with 10 bases left between them. The CDR3 DNA is TGTGCCAGCTCACCTCTACCGGGAACAGATACGCAGTATTTT. Its protein product is CASSPLPGTDTQYF.

This clonotype has a handful of counts. This chain connects TRBV13 to TRBJ2-7; tentative D call: TRBD1 (5 bases). Germline V gives CDR1 PRHDT, CDR2 FYEKMQ (reference sequence). CDR3 length: 15 amino acids. V dropped 4 bases and J dropped 1 base, with 14 bases sitting between them. CDR3 loop: CASSYLWGRSYEQYF. The CDR3 DNA reads TGTGCCAGCAGCTATCTTTGGGGCCGGTCCTACGAGCAGTACTTC.

This clonotype was observed at least ten times. This chain links TRBV19 with TRBJ1-1; possible D gene TRBD1, 5 bases. The germline gives CDR1 LNHDA, CDR2 SQIVND (reference sequence). V was trimmed by 9 bases and J by 4 bases, leaving 15 bases between them. CDR3 size: 13 residues. The CDR3 here is CASSEAGGTEAFF. CDR3 sequence (DNA): TGTGCCAGCAGTGAAGCCGGGGGCACTGAAGCTTTCTTT.

In its sample, this clonotype was seen a few times. V is TRBV19 and J is TRBJ2-1; tentatively, D is TRBD2 (6 bases). V was clipped by 4 bases and J by 8 bases, with 18 bases between them. Germline V lookup: CDR1 LNHDA, CDR2 SQIVND (reference sequence). The CDR3 loop spans 15 amino acids. The CDR3 here is CASSTRETINDEQFF. The CDR3 DNA reads as TGTGCCAGTAGTACCCGGGAGACTATCAATGATGAGCAGTTCTTC.

This clonotype came up many times. The chain uses TRBV13 and TRBJ2-7, with D maybe TRBD1 (7 bases). There are 15 residues in the CDR3. Trimming removed 5 bases from V and 2 bases from J, with 16 bases in between. Germline V gene sequence: CDR1 PRHDT, CDR2 FYEKMQ (reference sequence). In nucleotides, the CDR3 is TGTGCCAGCAGCCCTCAACAGGGGACTGCCTACGAGCAGTACTTC. As protein: CASSPQQGTAYEQYF.

This clonotype occurred many times. The rearrangement joins TRBV25-1 to TRBJ1-4, with D possibly matching TRBD1 (5 bases). Germline values: CDR1 MGHDK, CDR2 SYGVNS. The V end was cut by 4 bases, the J end by 10 bases, with 19 bases between. The CDR3 is 15 residues long. CDR3 nucleotides: TGTGCCAGCAGTGGCTCCCGGACCTACCAGGGAAAACTGTTTTTT. Its translation is CASSGSRTYQGKLFF. The complete variable domain, with remaining parts taken from reference TRBV25-1 and TRBJ1-4, reads EADIYQTPRYLVIGTGKKITLECSQTMGHDKMYWYQQDPGMELHLIHYSYGVNSTEKGDLSSESTVSRIRTEHFPLTLESARPSHTSQYLCASSGSRTYQGKLFFGSGTQLSVL.

Ten or more counts support this clonotype. V gene TRBV28 combines with J gene TRBJ1-1, with D perhaps matching TRBD1 (5 bases). Germline CDR1 MDHEN, CDR2 SYDVKM. The CDR3 consists of 16 residues. Trimming cost V 1 base and J 3 bases, with 15 bases left between them. Here the CDR3 DNA reads TGTGCCAGCAGTTTATCGGCAGGGAGGGTCGACACTGAAGCTTTCTTT. Its translation: CASSLSAGRVDTEAFF.

The chain is built from TRBV12-3 or TRBV12-4 and TRBJ2-2; the match to TRBD2 covers 7 bases. V dropped 3 bases and J dropped 7; count of bases not matched to a gene: 8. The length of the CDR3 is 15 residues. CDR3 sequence (DNA): TGTGCCAGCAGTTTTCGCGGGAGCAGATTCGGGGAGCTGTTTTTT. Its translation: CASSFRGSRFGELFF.

This clonotype was counted many times. The rearrangement uses TRBV28 and TRBJ2-2; 7 positions match TRBD1. The ends lost 5 bases at V and 4 bases at J; junction bases unmatched: 7. This CDR3 spans 15 amino acids. Per germline, CDR1 MDHEN and CDR2 SYDVKM. The CDR3 DNA sequence: TGTGCCAGCAGTCGCCCTGGGACAGCCACCGGGGAGCTGTTTTTT. Encoded protein: CASSRPGTATGELFF.

This clonotype showed up just a few times. The V gene is TRBV7-6, the J gene TRBJ2-7; tentative D call: TRBD1 (6 bases). The V end lost 5 bases, the J end lost 2 bases, and 19 bases lay between the germline ends. Germline assignment: CDR1 SGHVS and CDR2 FNYEAQ. This CDR3 contains 16 residues. CDR3 DNA: TGTGCCAGCAGCCCTAGGCCCGGGACAAAACCCTACGAGCAGTACTTC. It specifies CASSPRPGTKPYEQYF. Drawing the rest from reference TRBV7-6 and TRBJ2-7, the complete variable domain is GAGVSQSPRYKVTKRGQDVALRCDPISGHVSLYWYRQALGQGPEFLTYFNYEAQQDKSGLPNDRFSAERPEGSISTLTIQRTEQRDSAMYRCASSPRPGTKPYEQYFGPGTRLTVT.

The sample holds many counts of this clonotype. The chain combines TRBV5-1 with TRBJ2-3; a possible D gene is TRBD2 (6 bases). The ends were cut back, 4 bases at V and 3 bases at J, with 15 bases in the middle. Germline loops: CDR1 SGHRS, CDR2 YFSETQ. The CDR3 loop spans 15 amino acids. As DNA, the CDR3 is TGCGCCAGCAGCGCACCATCCGGGAGAACAGATACGCAGTATTTT. Translated: CASSAPSGRTDTQYF.

This clonotype was detected ten times or more. This chain connects TRBV27 to TRBJ2-1; no reliable D call. Trimming took 8 bases from V and 5 from J, leaving 13 bases between them. CDR1 is MNHEY, CDR2 SMNVEV, per germline (reference sequence). The CDR3 runs 13 residues. CDR3 region: CASALRLNNEQFF. Here the CDR3 DNA reads TGTGCCAGCGCTTTGAGGCTTAACAATGAGCAGTTCTTC.